The source of this T cell receptor (beta chain) is a study of blood T cell repertoires in COVID-19. Study-level background: Samples came from the United States, Italy and Spain, spanning acute and convalescent COVID-19. PBMCs, B-cell-depleted T cells, or T cells were the source of the cDNA or gDNA that made up the material.

Authors' data handling: The authors estimated nucleated cell counts from reference gene primer amplification. TCRdb's copy holds only in-frame clones and misses some; the assay was immunoSEQ multiplex PCR. V and J calls and clone size follow that table, whereas D and trimming were derived from the DNA. The table records 350,000 to 450,000 clones, 80% to 90% of them present only once. Enrolment of Seattle patients took place during active infection, and they were followed longitudinally. The CDR3 extends over 12 amino acids. The chain has TRBV21-1 and TRBJ2-7; TRBD1 was called by the table and not checked on the DNA. TRBV21-1 is recorded as a pseudogene. Sequencing was done on a sample of peripheral blood. The receptor's source is a woman aged 60-70 years with COVID-19, enrolled during active disease. The CDR3 protein is CASRNRGHEQYF. Here the CDR3 DNA reads TGTGCCAGCAGAAACAGGGGGCACGAGCAGTACTTC.